This TCR beta chain appears in the sequencing data of a study of immune heterogeneity within non-small cell lung tumors (dated by TCRdb to the late 2010s). Notes on the research overall: By histology, the tumors included roughly 11 non-squamous carcinomas, several squamous cell carcinomas and 1 tumor not otherwise specified. The study combined whole-exome sequencing, RNA-seq and TCR beta repertoire sequencing of multiple spatially distinct regions from each NSCLC tumor to examine intratumoral immune heterogeneity. Binding of neoantigens to the HLA alleles of each patient was predicted with netMHCpan-3.0 for mutant peptides of 8 to 11 amino acids. Transcriptome data were available for just approximately 44 loci from about a dozen patients, whereas TCR repertoire analysis spanned just over 55 tumor loci from 15 patients. Overall study outcomes, separate from this receptor: Local T-cell repertoire clonality showed a statistically significant but moderate positive correlation with local tumor mutational burden (R around 0.31). Within a patient, identical dominant CDR3B clonotypes were found to recur across loci, yet unique high-frequency clones were also harbored in different tumor locations. High-frequency TCR beta clonotypes were largely distinct between individual patients.

The TCR template was genomic DNA extracted from bulk tumor tissue, and about 0.6 ug of gDNA was amplified for each sample. During surgery, multiple biopsies were taken from each primary tumor, with sampling sites spaced as far apart as possible within the tumor mass. The study cohort was described as untreated, and the patients were newly diagnosed NSCLC cases having curative surgery. The donor group was made up of roughly 15 newly diagnosed non-small cell lung cancer patients undergoing surgery with curative intent. Two independent pathologists examined the resected tumor masses. Only high-quality DNA and RNA samples were carried forward to sequencing. This clonotype was recorded many times. Which antigen it targets is not known. No base quality information exists; no much larger clone differs at one position. The TCR beta CDR3 region was amplified with a multiplex PCR system, in which a first round of 10 cycles was run using 32 V-gene forward and 13 J-gene reverse primers. A QIAGEN Multiplex PCR Kit was used for first-round PCR, and the primer sequences were filed in Chinese patent CN105087789A. A second PCR round added Illumina universal primers using the Phusion High-Fidelity PCR Kit. The TCR libraries underwent paired-end sequencing with a read length of 151 bp on the Illumina HiSeq X Ten platform. The paper's processing steps were these. Reads without multiplex PCR primers were removed using Cutadapt, read pairs were merged using PEAR, and CDR3 regions were called using MiXCR with default settings. Repertoire diversity was assessed by Shannon entropy, and clonality was calculated as one minus the Shannon entropy divided by the ln of the count of productive unique sequences. A clonotype counted as a dominant or high-frequency T-cell clone when its frequency was 0.5% or higher. Clones were called with MiXCR by TCRdb after fastp trimmed the public reads at Q25, and only in-frame beta chains were retained. Each record represents a unique CDR3 protein, reported with the most common genes and DNA among its rows. TCRdb, rather than the study authors, made the V and J calls. For this sample there are some 22,000 distinct CDR3 sequences; around 28% appear just once. The top ten clonotypes cover 4.4% of the sample.

At the junction V is shortened by 0 bases and J by 7 bases; bases outside the gene matches: 11. CDR1 is given as DFQATT and CDR2 as SNEGSKA, both from the germline V gene (reference sequence). From cysteine to phenylalanine, the CDR3 is 16 amino acids long. This entry keeps only the CDR3 DNA: 48 bases, framed from base 1. The source of this sequence is a man aged 40-55 years with non-small cell lung cancer. The sample was lung tumor tissue. The chain joins TRBV20-1 to TRBJ2-1, with 8 bases aligning to TRBD2. The DNA reads TGCAGTGCTAGAGATCGCAGCCGGGAGGGGGTGAATGAGCAGTTCTTC. Protein translation: CSARDRSREGVNEQFF.